One sample yielded the 14 T cell receptor beta chains listed below, sequenced in a study of blood T cell repertoires in COVID-19. The assay was immunoSEQ multiplex PCR, and TCRdb's table has in-frame clones only and misses some. Of some 65,000 clones in the sample, about 94% were seen once. The sequencing sample was made of peripheral blood. The receptors were sampled from a man aged 65 to 85 with active COVID-19.

The V gene is TRBV9, the J gene TRBJ2-1; 9 bases are shared with TRBD2. The CDR3 is made up of 15 amino acids. With V trimmed by 2 bases and J by 4 bases, 4 bases remained unmatched. CDR1 SGDLS and CDR2 YYNGEE come from the germline V gene. The CDR3 coding sequence is TGTGCCAGCAGCGTGAGGACTAGCGCTTACAATGAGCAGTTCTTC. As protein: CASSVRTSAYNEQFF.

The chain uses TRBV7-9 and TRBJ2-1, with D possibly being TRBD2 (6 bases). Trimming took off 7 bases at V and 14 bases at J, with 15 bases between the two ends. Germline loops: CDR1 SEHNR, CDR2 FQNEAQ (reference sequence). This CDR3 contains 11 residues. The CDR3 loop reads CASTAGGREFF. DNA for the CDR3: TGTGCCAGCACCGCCGGAGGGCGGGAGTTCTTC.

The genes are TRBV5-4 and TRBJ2-3; 12 bases are a match to TRBD2. Germline assignment: CDR1 SGHNT and CDR2 YYREEE (reference sequence). CDR3 length equals 17 residues. J was trimmed by 0 bases and V by 4 bases; bases with no gene match: 6. CDR3 residues: CASSLGLAGTSTDTQYF. DNA of the CDR3: TGTGCCAGCAGCCTCGGACTAGCGGGGACTAGCACAGATACGCAGTATTTT.

This chain connects TRBV4-1 to TRBJ2-1; 7 bases fit TRBD2. The CDR3 has 16 residues. CDR1 is MGHRA and CDR2 is YSYEKL in the germline V gene. V shed 4 bases, J shed 4 bases, and the junction held 10 bases outside the gene matches. CDR3 protein: CASSPAGTMGYNEQFF. The CDR3 DNA is TGCGCCAGCAGCCCGGCCGGGACTATGGGGTACAATGAGCAGTTCTTC.

The V gene is TRBV11-3, the J gene TRBJ2-5; 9 bases line up with TRBD2. Germline CDR1 SGHNT, CDR2 YENEEA. The V gene end was trimmed by 2 bases and the J gene end by 5 bases; junction bases not matched to a gene: 9. This CDR3 contains 16 residues. The CDR3 sequence: CASSLQSGTSYETQYF. CDR3 bases: TGTGCCAGCAGCTTACAATCCGGGACTAGCTATGAGACCCAGTACTTC.

The chain couples TRBV19 to TRBJ2-3, with 7 bases matching TRBD2. Per germline, CDR1 LNHDA and CDR2 SQIVND (reference sequence). CDR3 length equals 16 residues. V lost 4 bases, J lost 4 bases, and 11 bases stayed unmatched. This CDR3 is CASSTGPGGSADTQYF. The CDR3, as DNA: TGTGCCAGTAGTACAGGACCGGGAGGATCGGCAGATACGCAGTATTTT.

The V call is TRBV19, the J call TRBJ2-5; D is perhaps TRBD2 (5 bases). The CDR3 has 13 residues. Trimming took 8 bases from V and 5 from J, leaving 15 bases between them. CDR1 and CDR2 from the germline V gene are LNHDA and SQIVND (reference sequence). The CDR3 reads CASAPSYGETQYF. In nucleotides, the CDR3 is TGTGCCAGTGCTCCTAGCTATGGGGAGACCCAGTACTTC. Combining the CDR3 with reference TRBV19 and TRBJ2-5 gives the whole variable domain DGGITQSPKYLFRKEGQNVTLSCEQNLNHDAMYWYRQDPGQGLRLIYYSQIVNDFQKGDIAEGYSVSREKKESFPLTVTSAQKNPTAFYLCASAPSYGETQYFGPGTRLLVL.

The chain employs TRBV6-6 and TRBJ1-1, with no clear D. Trimming removed 6 bases at V and 0 bases at J, with 5 bases between. The CDR3 sequence is 12 residues long. Germline CDR1 reads MNHNY; CDR2 reads SVGAGI (reference sequence). The CDR3 loop is CASSPVNTEAFF. CDR3 coding DNA: TGTGCCAGCAGCCCCGTGAACACTGAAGCTTTCTTT.

CDR3 region: CSQGTGMSDTQYF. The CDR3 coding sequence is TGCAGCCAAGGGACAGGGATGTCAGATACGCAGTATTTT. The chain is built from TRBV29-1 and TRBJ2-3, with 9 nucleotides matching TRBD1. The V and J ends lost 8 bases and 4 bases, in that order; junction bases with no gene match: 7. The germline gives CDR1 SQVTM, CDR2 ANQGSEA. The CDR3 has 13 residues.

The chain has TRBV6-5 and TRBJ2-3, with 7 bases that match TRBD2. V lost 7 bases to trimming and J lost 2 bases; unmatched junction nucleotides: 6. The CDR3 length is 14 residues. The V gene's germline CDR1 is MNHEY and CDR2 SVGAGI. CDR3 in amino acids: CASTQTSFTDTQYF. CDR3 coding DNA: TGTGCCAGCACTCAGACTAGCTTCACAGATACGCAGTATTTT.

V gene TRBV11-2 combines with J gene TRBJ2-1; 7 bases are a match to TRBD1. The CDR3 spans 16 residues. In germline, CDR1 is SGHAT, CDR2 FQNNGV. J lost 9 bases, V lost 5 bases, and 16 bases had no gene match. The chain's CDR3 is CASSTHRGPSHFEQFF. CDR3 bases: TGTGCCAGCAGCACACACAGGGGTCCATCTCATTTTGAGCAGTTCTTC.

V gene TRBV21-1 combines with J gene TRBJ2-3; the tabulated D call, TRBD2, remains unverified against the DNA. TRBV21-1 is shown as a pseudogene. The CDR3 covers 22 residues. This CDR3 is CASSKWPTERTPKDQFGEGQYF. The CDR3 DNA sequence: TGTGCCAGCAGCAAATGGCCCACCGAACGGACACCCAAGGACCAGTTCGGGGAGGGGCAGTATTTT.

Remarks on this clone: Compared with germline, one end of the junction differs, possibly owing to a read error. The chain couples TRBV7-7 to TRBJ2-5; 14 bases match TRBD2. CDR1 is SSHAT, CDR2 FNYEAQ, per germline (reference sequence). The CDR3 is made up of 15 amino acids. CDR3 amino acids: CASRPGLAGEETQYF. CDR3 in DNA: TGTGCTAGCAGGCCGGGACTAGCGGGGGAGGAGACCCAGTACTTC.

The genes are TRBV5-1 and TRBJ2-5; D unclear. CDR1 and CDR2 from the germline V gene are SGHRS and YFSETQ. The CDR3 runs 12 residues. The V end was cut by 9 bases, the J end by 0 bases, with 9 bases between. Here the CDR3 reads CATRRDQETQYF. The DNA for the CDR3 is TGCGCCACCAGACGAGACCAAGAGACCCAGTACTTC.